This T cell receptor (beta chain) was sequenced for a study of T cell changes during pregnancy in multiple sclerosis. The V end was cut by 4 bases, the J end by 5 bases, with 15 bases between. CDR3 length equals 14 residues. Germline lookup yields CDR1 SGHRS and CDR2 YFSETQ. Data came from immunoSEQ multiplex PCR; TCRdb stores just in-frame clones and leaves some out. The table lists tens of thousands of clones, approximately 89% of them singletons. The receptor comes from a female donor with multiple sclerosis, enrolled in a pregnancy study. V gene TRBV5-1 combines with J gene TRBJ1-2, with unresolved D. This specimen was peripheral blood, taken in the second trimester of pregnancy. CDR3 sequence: CASSPHISGYGYTF. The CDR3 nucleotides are TGCGCCAGCAGCCCTCACATTTCGGGGTATGGCTACACCTTC.